This entry lists 19 T cell receptor beta chains sequenced from one sample in a study of cytomegalovirus exposure and HLA in healthy donors. Libraries were prepared by immunoSEQ multiplex PCR; TCRdb keeps only in-frame clonotypes and omits some of them. The data hold 140,000 to 150,000 clones, with roughly 93% observed a single time. The sequenced material came from PBMCs. These receptors all stem from a man aged 18 to 29 in good health and CMV-seropositive.

V usage is TRBV5-1 and J usage is TRBJ2-5; 7 bases match TRBD1. The CDR3 is 15 residues long. V gave up 4 bases and J gave up 5 bases; unmatched junction bases: 11. Germline loops: CDR1 SGHRS, CDR2 YFSETQ. The CDR3 loop is CASSPLDRLGETQYF. DNA for the CDR3: TGCGCCAGCAGCCCATTGGACAGGTTGGGCGAGACCCAGTACTTC.

This rearrangement joins TRBV7-9 to TRBJ1-5, with 7 nucleotides matching TRBD1. This CDR3 has 13 amino acids. The J segment lost 5 bases and the V segment lost 3 bases, leaving 1 base of the junction unmatched. Germline V gives CDR1 SEHNR, CDR2 FQNEAQ (reference sequence). The CDR3 here is CASSFTGDQPQHF. DNA for the CDR3: TGTGCCAGCAGCTTCACAGGGGATCAGCCCCAGCATTTT.

The rearrangement links TRBV7-2 to TRBJ2-7; D perhaps matches TRBD2 (5 bases). V was shortened by 3 bases and J by 0 bases, with 9 bases between the two germline ends. Germline V CDR1 and CDR2: SGHTA, FQGNSA. The CDR3 is 14 amino acids. The CDR3 loop reads CASSFSSSSYEQYF. DNA for the CDR3: TGTGCCAGCAGCTTCTCTAGCAGCTCCTACGAGCAGTACTTC. Filled out from reference TRBV7-2 and TRBJ2-7, the complete variable domain reads GAGVSQSPSNKVTEKGKDVELRCDPISGHTALYWYRQSLGQGLEFLIYFQGNSAPDKSGLPSDRFSAERTGGSVSTLTIQRTQQEDSAVYLCASSFSSSSYEQYFGPGTRLTVT.

The chain links TRBV27 to TRBJ2-1; D is uncertain. CDR1 and CDR2 (germline): MNHEY, SMNVEV (reference sequence). Trimming took off 3 bases at V and 9 bases at J, with 12 bases between the two ends. This CDR3 has 13 residues. The CDR3 reads CASSFGGEGEQFF. The CDR3 DNA reads as TGTGCCAGCAGTTTTGGTGGAGAAGGTGAGCAGTTCTTC.

The chain is built from TRBV19 and TRBJ1-2, with 9 bases identical to TRBD1. Trimming cost V 3 bases and J 6 bases; bases outside gene matches: 11. The germline gives CDR1 LNHDA, CDR2 SQIVND (reference sequence). CDR3 size: 16 residues. CDR3 sequence reads: CASSIWPGQGFDGYTF. The CDR3 region has the DNA TGTGCCAGTAGTATCTGGCCGGGACAGGGTTTTGATGGCTACACCTTC.

V gene TRBV7-8 combines with J gene TRBJ2-5; possible D gene TRBD1, 6 bases. The V and J ends lost 3 bases and 5 bases respectively, with 16 bases between them. Germline V gives CDR1 SGHVS, CDR2 FQNEAQ. The CDR3 loop spans 15 amino acids. The CDR3 nucleotides are TGTGCCAGCAGCTTCTACCAGGGGCGAGGCGAGACCCAGTACTTC. Amino acid sequence: CASSFYQGRGETQYF.

The chain combines TRBV7-2 with TRBJ2-1; 10 bases match TRBD2. This CDR3 has 15 amino acids. With V trimmed by 5 bases and J by 8 bases, 9 bases remained unmatched. CDR1 and CDR2 from the germline V gene are SGHTA and FQGNSA. The chain's CDR3 is CASSTGLAAGDEQFF. The CDR3 nucleotides read TGTGCCAGCAGCACCGGACTAGCGGCTGGGGATGAGCAGTTCTTC.

The chain has TRBV30 and TRBJ2-7; D is uncertain. The CDR3 loop spans 13 amino acids. Germline V gene sequence: CDR1 GTSNPN, CDR2 SVGIG (reference sequence). Trimming removed 0 bases from V and 2 bases from J, with 8 bases in between. The CDR3 spells CAWSVERAYEQYF. Here the CDR3 DNA reads TGTGCCTGGAGTGTAGAACGAGCCTACGAGCAGTACTTC.

V and J are TRBV5-1 and TRBJ1-3; the match to TRBD1 covers 8 bases. J lost 4 bases, V lost 4 bases, and 7 bases had no gene match. CDR1 and CDR2 (germline): SGHRS, YFSETQ. The CDR3 has 15 residues. The DNA of the CDR3 is TGCGCCAGCAGCGGCGGACAGGGCGGGGGAAACACCATATATTTT. It encodes CASSGGQGGGNTIYF.

The chain uses TRBV11-2 and TRBJ2-3, with 8 bases aligning to TRBD2. CDR1 is SGHAT, CDR2 FQNNGV, per germline. The CDR3 loop spans 17 amino acids. J was trimmed by 4 bases and V by 3 bases; bases with no gene match: 12. The CDR3 loop is CASSFFRSGSAADTQYF. The CDR3 nucleotides read TGTGCCAGCAGCTTCTTCAGGAGCGGGAGCGCGGCAGATACGCAGTATTTT.

The gene calls are TRBV4-1 and TRBJ2-3, with TRBD2 matching 12 bases. In germline, CDR1 is MGHRA, CDR2 YSYEKL. V was pared by 1 base and J by 5 bases, with 4 bases of the junction left unmatched. This CDR3 has 16 amino acids. CDR3 DNA sequence: TGCGCCAGCAGCCAAGGGTCGACTAGCGGGGGAGATACGCAGTATTTT. It encodes CASSQGSTSGGDTQYF.

V and J are TRBV28 and TRBJ1-1; D unclear. Germline loops: CDR1 MDHEN, CDR2 SYDVKM. Trimming stripped 10 bases from V and 8 bases from J, with 14 bases between. There are 11 residues in the CDR3. This chain's CDR3 is CAIKPGSEAFF. In DNA form, the CDR3 reads TGTGCCATCAAACCGGGTTCCGAAGCTTTCTTT.

This clone was observed a handful of times. V is TRBV28 and J is TRBJ2-7; TRBD2 matches at 14 bases. Germline V lookup: CDR1 MDHEN, CDR2 SYDVKM. V lost 5 bases and J lost 4; bases outside the gene matches: 13. The CDR3 consists of 18 residues. The CDR3 coding sequence is TGTGCCAGCAGTCTCCCCTCCGGGACTAGCGGGAGATTTTACGAGCAGTACTTC. Translating gives CASSLPSGTSGRFYEQYF.

The chain is built from TRBV5-1 and TRBJ2-2, with 12 bases fitting TRBD2. The CDR3 is 14 residues long. With 7 bases clipped from V and 4 bases from J, the junction kept 2 bases outside the gene matches. From germline, CDR1 is SGHRS and CDR2 YFSETQ. The CDR3 DNA follows: TGCGCCAGCGGACTAGCGGGAAGCACCGGGGAGCTGTTTTTT. It specifies CASGLAGSTGELFF.

V is TRBV19 and J is TRBJ2-1, with a weak D call TRBD1 (5 bases). The V end was cut by 5 bases, the J end by 0 bases, with 11 bases between. This CDR3 comprises 15 residues. CDR1 and CDR2 (germline): LNHDA, SQIVND (reference sequence). CDR3 loop: CASSHQGSSYNEQFF. CDR3 DNA sequence: TGTGCCAGTAGTCACCAGGGTAGCTCCTACAATGAGCAGTTCTTC.

The gene calls are TRBV19 and TRBJ1-2; 7 positions agree with TRBD1. V lost 3 bases, J lost 5 bases, and 9 bases stayed unmatched. The CDR3 has 15 residues. Per the germline V gene, CDR1 is LNHDA and CDR2 is SQIVND (reference sequence). Here the CDR3 DNA reads TGTGCCAGTAGTATCGGACACAGGGGATTTTATGGCTACACCTTC. Encoded protein: CASSIGHRGFYGYTF.

This chain joins TRBV5-1 and TRBJ2-7; possible D gene TRBD2, 5 bases. CDR3 length: 13 amino acids. The V end lost 4 bases, the J end lost 3 bases, and 11 bases lay between the germline ends. CDR1 and CDR2 (germline): SGHRS, YFSETQ. This CDR3 is CASSLDGGYEQYF. DNA for the CDR3: TGCGCCAGCAGCCTGGACGGAGGCTACGAGCAGTACTTC.

The gene calls are TRBV5-4 and TRBJ1-1, with a possible D match to TRBD1 (6 bases). Trimming took 2 bases from V and 1 from J, leaving 9 bases between them. The CDR3 consists of 14 residues. Germline CDR1 is SGHNT and CDR2 is YYREEE (reference sequence). The CDR3 coding sequence is TGTGCCAGCAGCTTTGGGGGACAGAACACTGAAGCTTTCTTT. Translation: CASSFGGQNTEAFF.

V is TRBV5-1 and J is TRBJ2-7; unclear D gene. Germline CDR1 is SGHRS and CDR2 is YFSETQ. Trimming took off 0 bases at V and 4 bases at J, with 20 bases between the two ends. This CDR3 spans 17 amino acids. CDR3 amino acids: CASSLVWLRIGNYEQYF. CDR3 nucleotides: TGCGCCAGCAGCTTGGTGTGGCTGCGGATCGGAAATTACGAGCAGTACTTC.